This record concerns one TCR beta chain sequence. Its antigen is unknown. The data are from a study of shared clonotypes between healthy human individuals. Turning to the study itself: Per-donor plates numbered three CD4 naive, three CD4 memory, two CD8 naive and one CD8 memory. Overall study findings and caveats: An anticipated effect of sequencing depth on clonotype sharing among donors was recognized. The diversity represented, both genetic and in exposure history, was limited by few donors.

In the authors' workflow: Filtering differed since immunoSEQ provided only junctions, with no quality scores. The method was immunoSEQ multiplex PCR; TCRdb's version includes in-frame clones alone and lacks a portion of them. Clone size and V and J calls were adopted from that table, with D and trimming inferred from the DNA. This sample has hundreds of thousands of clones, with more than 95% found just once. The origin of this receptor is a young woman in good health. The sequenced material came from naive CD4+ T cells sorted from blood. Described subset: CD45RA+ positively selected.

The DNA for the CDR3 is TGTGCCAGCAGCCTCCGGGACTTCAACACCGGGGAGCTGTTTTTT. This gives the protein CASSLRDFNTGELFF. The chain employs TRBV6-6 and TRBJ2-2; D perhaps matches TRBD2 (6 bases). Trimming cost V 6 bases and J 2 bases, with 13 bases left between them. The CDR3 sequence is 15 residues long. Germline lookup yields CDR1 MNHNY and CDR2 SVGAGI (reference sequence).